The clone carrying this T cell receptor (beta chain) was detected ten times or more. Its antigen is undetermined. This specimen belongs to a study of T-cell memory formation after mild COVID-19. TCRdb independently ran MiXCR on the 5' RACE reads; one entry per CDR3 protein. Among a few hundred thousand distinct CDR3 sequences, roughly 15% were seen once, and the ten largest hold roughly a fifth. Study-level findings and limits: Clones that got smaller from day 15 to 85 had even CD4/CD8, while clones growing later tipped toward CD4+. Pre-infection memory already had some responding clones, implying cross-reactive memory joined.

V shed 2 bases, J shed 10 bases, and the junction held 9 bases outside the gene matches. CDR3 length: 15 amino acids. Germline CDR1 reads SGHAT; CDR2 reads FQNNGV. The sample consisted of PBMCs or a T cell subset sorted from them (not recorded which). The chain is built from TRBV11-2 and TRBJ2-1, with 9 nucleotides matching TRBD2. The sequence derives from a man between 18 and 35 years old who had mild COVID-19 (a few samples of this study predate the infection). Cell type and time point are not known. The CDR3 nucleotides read TGTGCCAGCAGCTTATCTGCGGGGGGGTGGGAGGAGCAGTTCTTC. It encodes CASSLSAGGWEEQFF.